This entry lists 29 T cell receptor beta chains sequenced from one sample in a study of blood T cells in healthy people across ages. A second roughly 6 to 11 cycle PCR used barcoded and J-beta primers. TCRdb used MiXCR to reprocess the 5' RACE reads, holding one entry per CDR3 protein. The data show 1.5 million to 2 million distinct CDR3 sequences, about two fifths seen once. The specimen was blood. The receptors shown here come from a human donor in good health.

The chain employs TRBV15 and TRBJ1-2; TRBD1 is a possible D gene (6 bases). Germline assignment: CDR1 LNHNV and CDR2 YYDKDF (reference sequence). The CDR3 has 20 amino acids. The ends were cut back, 0 bases at V and 4 bases at J, with 27 bases in the middle. The CDR3 DNA reads as TGTGCCACCAGCAGAGATCGGGGGATTGGGGACACTTTCCGTATCTATGGCTACACCTTC. Its protein product is CATSRDRGIGDTFRIYGYTF.

About this clonotype: A much more abundant neighbour one base away suggests this may be a read error. The chain carries TRBV29-1 and TRBJ2-1, with 11 bases matching TRBD1. The V segment lost 6 bases and the J segment 6 bases; nucleotides outside the gene matches: 13. The germline CDR1 and CDR2 sequences are SQVTM and ANQGSEA. CDR3 length: 16 amino acids. CDR3: CSVLSPGQGVLNEQFF. Written as DNA, the CDR3 is TGCAGCGTCTTATCCCCGGGACAGGGGGTTCTCAATGAGCAGTTCTTC.

The V gene is TRBV29-1, the J gene TRBJ1-4, with D uncertain. Germline V lookup: CDR1 SQVTM, CDR2 ANQGSEA. Trimming took off 5 bases at V and 0 bases at J, with 10 bases between the two ends. The CDR3 runs to 14 residues. In DNA, the CDR3 is TGCAGCGTTTTCTACAGCGCAACTAATGAAAAACTGTTTTTT. As protein: CSVFYSATNEKLFF.

This clonotype was counted a few times. The chain is built from TRBV7-2 and TRBJ2-1, with D possibly being TRBD1 or TRBD2 (5 bases each). Trimming left V 3 bases short and J 4 bases short, with 13 bases between. This CDR3 comprises 15 residues. CDR1 SGHTA and CDR2 FQGNSA come from the germline V gene. CDR3 amino acids: CASSFWDHAYNEQFF. The DNA of the CDR3 is TGTGCCAGCAGCTTTTGGGACCATGCATACAATGAGCAGTTCTTC. Complete variable domain (other parts from reference TRBV7-2 and TRBJ2-1): GAGVSQSPSNKVTEKGKDVELRCDPISGHTALYWYRQSLGQGLEFLIYFQGNSAPDKSGLPSDRFSAERTGGSVSTLTIQRTQQEDSAVYLCASSFWDHAYNEQFFGPGTRLTVL.

This clonotype was counted only a few times. The genes are TRBV28 and TRBJ2-7, with TRBD2 as a possible D gene (5 bases). This CDR3 region has 13 residues. Germline CDR1 reads MDHEN; CDR2 reads SYDVKM. V was trimmed by 8 bases and J by 0 bases, leaving 11 bases between them. CDR3 DNA: TGTGCCAGCTCAGCGGAGAGCTCCTACGAGCAGTACTTC. Translating gives CASSAESSYEQYF. Full variable domain (missing parts from reference TRBV28 and TRBJ2-7): DVKVTQSSRYLVKRTGEKVFLECVQDMDHENMFWYRQDPGLGLRLIYFSYDVKMKEKGDIPEGYSVSREKKERFSLILESASTNQTSMYLCASSAESSYEQYFGPGTRLTVT.

This clonotype was recorded at least ten times. The chain recombines TRBV7-2 with TRBJ2-3; no clear D gene. V shed 3 bases and J shed 2 bases, with 9 bases lying between them. Germline V CDR1 and CDR2: SGHTA, FQGNSA. This CDR3 has 14 amino acids. CDR3 DNA sequence: TGTGCCAGCAGCTTGTCCAGGTTCACAGATACGCAGTATTTT. It translates to CASSLSRFTDTQYF.

This clonotype showed up many times. The chain links TRBV29-1 to TRBJ2-7; 7 nucleotides align to TRBD1. The CDR3 is 12 amino acids. Trimming at V came to 7 bases and at J to 3 bases, leaving 6 bases not matched to a gene. Germline V gene data show CDR1 as SQVTM and CDR2 as ANQGSEA. The CDR3 DNA sequence: TGCAGCGCAGGGACAGCCTTCTACGAGCAGTACTTC. Its protein product is CSAGTAFYEQYF.

This clonotype showed up just a few times. The chain recombines TRBV20-1 with TRBJ2-1; D call uncertain. V lost 5 bases and J 6 bases, leaving 17 bases between the germline ends. The CDR3 runs 14 residues. The germline gives CDR1 DFQATT, CDR2 SNEGSKA (reference sequence). CDR3 protein: CSAPPSANPNEQFF. CDR3 nucleotide sequence: TGCAGTGCTCCTCCGAGCGCTAACCCCAATGAGCAGTTCTTC.

J is TRBJ2-4 and V is TRBV6-5; either TRBD1 or TRBD2 may fit D (5 bases each). The end of the DNA fits TRBJ2-7 better, so the J call may be wrong. CDR3 size: 15 residues. CDR1 is MNHEY, CDR2 SVGAGI, per germline. Written as DNA, the CDR3 is TGTGCCAGCAGTTACTACCAGGGACCCGGTTGCGAGCAGTACTTC. This encodes CASSYYQGPGCEQYF.

The CDR3 DNA reads as TGCGCCAGCAGCGGCAGGAGCCCCAATGAGCAGTTCTTC. This codes for CASSGRSPNEQFF. The chain recombines TRBV5-1 with TRBJ2-1; no clear D gene. Trimming took 4 bases from V and 6 from J, leaving 11 bases between them. CDR1 and CDR2 from the germline V gene are SGHRS and YFSETQ. The CDR3 is made up of 13 amino acids.

The V gene is TRBV4-3, the J gene TRBJ2-6, with TRBD2 matching over 9 bases. CDR3 length: 20 residues. Germline assignment: CDR1 LGHNA and CDR2 YSLEER. Germline trimming cut 1 base from V and 2 bases from J; bases unmatched to any gene: 12. In DNA form, the CDR3 reads TGCGCCAGCAGCCAAGTTTGGGCGGGGGGGCTGACGCCTGGGGCCAACGTCCTGACTTTC. Encoded protein: CASSQVWAGGLTPGANVLTF.

V gene TRBV7-9 combines with J gene TRBJ1-1; D uncertain. V gave up 4 bases and J gave up 1 base, with 7 bases separating them. CDR1 is SEHNR, CDR2 FQNEAQ, per germline (reference sequence). CDR3 length equals 13 residues. DNA for the CDR3: TGTGCCAGCAGCTGGCCCCCGAACACTGAAGCTTTCTTT. Amino acid sequence: CASSWPPNTEAFF.

The chain uses TRBV10-3 and TRBJ2-7, with a possible D match to TRBD1 (7 bases). CDR1 ENHRY and CDR2 SYGVKD come from the germline V gene. This CDR3 has 14 residues. V lost 3 bases, J lost 2 bases, and 11 bases lay in between. The CDR3 spells CAISDVRGAYEQYF. In DNA, the CDR3 is TGTGCCATCAGTGACGTCAGGGGGGCCTACGAGCAGTACTTC.

In its sample, this clonotype was seen a few times. This chain joins TRBV4-2 and TRBJ1-2, with no clear D. Trimming removed 1 base from V and 7 bases from J, with 16 bases in between. Per germline, CDR1 LGHNA and CDR2 YNFKEQ. CDR3 length: 15 residues. In nucleotides, the CDR3 is TGTGCCAGCAGCCAAGCTCAGGCCCCCCCTGCTGGCTACACCTTC. It translates to CASSQAQAPPAGYTF.

A few counts support this clonotype. V gene TRBV6-1 combines with J gene TRBJ1-1; TRBD1 is a possible D gene (5 bases). This CDR3 spans 12 amino acids. Germline loops: CDR1 MNHNS, CDR2 SASEGT. V lost 10 bases, J lost 4 bases, and 13 bases lay in between. The chain's CDR3 is CAMGRVVTEAFF. The CDR3 nucleotides are TGTGCCATGGGCAGGGTAGTCACTGAAGCTTTCTTT.

This chain uses TRBV12-3 or TRBV12-4 with TRBJ2-7; 9 nucleotides match TRBD1. The J call may be in error: the DNA end matches TRBJ2-5 better. The CDR3 sequence is 13 residues long. CDR3 coding DNA: TGTGCCAGCAGACAGGGGGCATGGGAGACCCAGTACTTC. It is translated as CASRQGAWETQYF.

J is TRBJ2-1 and V is TRBV7-9; D call uncertain. The CDR3 is made up of 12 amino acids. V lost 8 bases and J 10 bases, leaving 15 bases between the germline ends. Per the germline V gene, CDR1 is SEHNR and CDR2 is FQNEAQ (reference sequence). The CDR3 sequence: CASVHIEGEQFF. The CDR3 DNA sequence: TGTGCCAGCGTCCACATCGAAGGGGAGCAGTTCTTC.

This clonotype was observed at least ten times. The CDR3 spells CASKIGTRRGNEQFF. DNA of the CDR3: TGTGCCAGCAAGATTGGGACCCGCCGGGGTAATGAGCAGTTCTTC. This chain joins TRBV2 and TRBJ2-1; tentatively, D is TRBD1 or TRBD2 (5 bases each). This CDR3 region has 15 residues. Germline CDR1 reads SNHLY; CDR2 reads FYNNEI. The V and J ends lost 7 bases and 7 bases respectively, with 20 bases between them.

This clonotype was seen a single time. V gene TRBV9 combines with J gene TRBJ2-1; the D is unclear. CDR1 and CDR2 from the germline V gene are SGDLS and YYNGEE. The germline V and J ends were trimmed by 0 bases and 0 bases, with 13 bases remaining between them. The CDR3 is 17 amino acids. CDR3 coding DNA: TGTGCCAGCAGCGTAGAAGCGACTGTCAGCTCCTACAATGAGCAGTTCTTC. This encodes CASSVEATVSSYNEQFF. Full variable domain (outside the CDR3, taken from reference TRBV9 and TRBJ2-1): DSGVTQTPKHLITATGQRVTLRCSPRSGDLSVYWYQQSLDQGLQFLIQYYNGEERAKGNILERFSAQQFPDLHSELNLSSLELGDSALYFCASSVEATVSSYNEQFFGPGTRLTVL.

Only a few counts were recorded for this clonotype. The CDR3 spells CASSLTRGRINEQYF. The CDR3 bases are TGTGCCAGCAGCTTGACCAGGGGGCGCATAAATGAGCAGTACTTC. The chain combines TRBV5-6 with TRBJ2-7; 8 nucleotides match TRBD1. This CDR3 is 15 amino acids long. CDR1 and CDR2 from the germline V gene are SGHDT and YYEEEE. With 1 base clipped from V and 7 bases from J, the junction kept 10 bases outside the gene matches.

This clonotype has more than one count but fewer than ten. This sequence joins TRBV28 and TRBJ2-1, with TRBD1 as a possible D gene (6 bases). The CDR3 spans 20 residues. V gave up 1 base and J gave up 0 bases, with 22 bases separating them. Germline CDR1 and CDR2: MDHEN and SYDVKM. The CDR3 nucleotides are TGTGCCAGCAGTTTATTTGGATGGGGAGACAGGAGGAGCTCCTACAATGAGCAGTTCTTC. Encoded protein: CASSLFGWGDRRSSYNEQFF.

The chain joins TRBV7-9 to TRBJ1-5, with D hard to call. The CDR3 loop spans 16 amino acids. Germline V lookup: CDR1 SEHNR, CDR2 FQNEAQ (reference sequence). Trimming took 1 base from V and 5 from J, leaving 15 bases between them. CDR3 in amino acids: CASSLEVGGYDQPQHF. The CDR3 coding sequence is TGTGCCAGCAGCTTAGAAGTAGGAGGGTACGATCAGCCCCAGCATTTT.

This chain uses TRBV7-2 with TRBJ1-6; D is uncertain. This CDR3 has 14 amino acids. Trimming took 1 base from V and 8 from J, leaving 9 bases between them. CDR1 is SGHTA and CDR2 is FQGNSA in the germline V gene. CDR3 sequence reads: CASSLVPEDSPLHF. The DNA for the CDR3 is TGTGCCAGCAGCTTAGTACCTGAAGATTCACCCCTCCACTTT.

The rearrangement links TRBV29-1 to TRBJ1-1; perhaps TRBD1 as D (5 bases). Trimming removed 7 bases from V and 8 bases from J, with 17 bases in between. The CDR3 sequence is 12 residues long. Germline V gene sequence: CDR1 SQVTM, CDR2 ANQGSEA. The CDR3 region has the DNA TGCAGCGGCCCTGGACCGGGGGGGGAAGCTTTCTTT. This sequence encodes CSGPGPGGEAFF.

The chain combines TRBV7-2 with TRBJ2-7; no reliable D call. The J call is doubtful: the DNA matches TRBJ2-5 better. From germline, CDR1 is SGHTA and CDR2 FQGNSA. CDR3 size: 13 residues. CDR3 loop: CASSMDLRETQYF. CDR3 bases: TGTGCCAGCAGCATGGACCTCAGGGAGACCCAGTACTTC.

The rearrangement uses TRBV7-9 and TRBJ2-1, with D possibly being TRBD1 (6 bases). Germline assignment: CDR1 SEHNR and CDR2 FQNEAQ (reference sequence). The CDR3 extends over 16 amino acids. Trimming pared 5 bases from V and 4 bases from J, leaving 18 bases between. Written as DNA, the CDR3 is TGTGCCAGCAGCCCACAGGACAGAAGGAGGTACAATGAGCAGTTCTTC. This gives the protein CASSPQDRRRYNEQFF.

This clonotype was recorded once. V is TRBV4-1 and J is TRBJ2-1, with D perhaps TRBD2 (5 bases). V was cut by 1 base and J by 0 bases, with 22 bases left in between. From germline, CDR1 is MGHRA and CDR2 YSYEKL. CDR3 length: 20 residues. The CDR3 region has the DNA TGCGCCAGCAGCCAAGCGGACTCGCGGGTGCCCGGAAGCTCCTACAATGAGCAGTTCTTC. Its translation is CASSQADSRVPGSSYNEQFF.

This clonotype has more than one count but fewer than ten. One junction end disagrees with the germline gene, perhaps due to a read error. This chain connects TRBV28 to TRBJ1-1; unclear D gene. CDR1 MDHEN and CDR2 SYDVKM come from the germline V gene. The CDR3 consists of 13 residues. The CDR3 region is CASTPTLNTEAFF. The DNA of the CDR3 is TGTGCCAGCACCCCTACATTGAACACCGAAGCTTTCTTT.

A few counts support this clonotype. V is TRBV20-1 and J is TRBJ2-3; D is uncertain. Germline loops: CDR1 DFQATT, CDR2 SNEGSKA (reference sequence). With 0 bases removed from V and 2 bases from J, the gap between germline ends came to 9 bases. There are 14 residues in the CDR3. The CDR3 nucleotides are TGCAGTGCTAGAGATAAGGGCTTCACAGATACGCAGTATTTT. This codes for CSARDKGFTDTQYF.